This entry lists 24 T cell receptor beta chains sequenced from one sample in a study of blood T cell repertoires in COVID-19. Measured with immunoSEQ multiplex PCR; TCRdb has only the in-frame clones, and not every one. Of 90,000 to 130,000 clones listed, 72% are singletons. Sequencing input: peripheral blood. The source of these receptors is a woman aged 55-70 years with acute or convalescent COVID-19.

V and J are TRBV6-5 and TRBJ1-3; 8 bases align to TRBD1. The CDR3 is 15 amino acids. V gave up 6 bases and J gave up 3 bases; unmatched junction bases: 7. CDR1 and CDR2 from the germline V gene are MNHEY and SVGAGI. The CDR3 sequence: CASRQDTGGGNTIYF. The CDR3 DNA reads TGTGCCAGCAGACAAGACACAGGGGGTGGAAACACCATATATTTT.

The V gene is TRBV7-2, the J gene TRBJ1-1; no clear D gene. V was shortened by 1 base and J by 0 bases, with 9 bases between the two germline ends. Germline V CDR1 and CDR2: SGHTA, FQGNSA. CDR3 length: 15 amino acids. The CDR3 spells CASSLGGGMNTEAFF. The CDR3, as DNA: TGTGCCAGCAGCTTAGGAGGTGGTATGAACACTGAAGCTTTCTTT.

The chain recombines TRBV7-9 with TRBJ2-2; 11 positions agree with TRBD2. V lost 5 bases, J lost 5 bases, and 7 bases stayed unmatched. This CDR3 is 16 amino acids long. The germline gives CDR1 SEHNR, CDR2 FQNEAQ (reference sequence). DNA of the CDR3: TGTGCCAGCAGCCTTACTAGCGGGGGAGGAACCGGGGAGCTGTTTTTT. Translating gives CASSLTSGGGTGELFF.

This clone was picked up many times. The chain links TRBV11-2 to TRBJ2-5, with a weak D call TRBD2 (5 bases). Germline V gene data show CDR1 as SGHAT and CDR2 as FQNNGV. The CDR3 totals 14 residues. Trimming left V 1 base short and J 2 bases short, with 8 bases between. CDR3 DNA: TGTGCCAGCAGCTTAGGGGCGGGTCAAGAGACCCAGTACTTC. The encoded protein is CASSLGAGQETQYF.

The chain recombines TRBV5-1 with TRBJ1-2; 7 bases map to TRBD1. The CDR3 loop spans 14 amino acids. Trimming took 0 bases from V and 6 from J; bases not matched to a gene: 5. Germline lookup yields CDR1 SGHRS and CDR2 YFSETQ. The CDR3 loop reads CASSLGDSLDGYTF. The CDR3 DNA reads TGCGCCAGCAGCTTGGGGGACAGCCTTGATGGCTACACCTTC.

The V call is TRBV10-3, the J call TRBJ2-2; D is unclear. Germline V lookup: CDR1 ENHRY, CDR2 SYGVKD. The CDR3 totals 12 residues. The V and J ends lost 3 bases and 6 bases respectively, with 5 bases between them. CDR3 DNA sequence: TGTGCCATCAGTGATGTAGCCGGGGAGCTGTTTTTT. Protein: CAISDVAGELFF.

The chain combines TRBV5-1 with TRBJ1-2, with 8 bases aligning to TRBD1. The V segment lost 4 bases and the J segment 2 bases; nucleotides outside the gene matches: 13. CDR3 size: 17 residues. CDR1 is SGHRS, CDR2 YFSETQ, per germline. The CDR3 coding sequence is TGCGCCAGCAGCCCGGGGAGACAGGGGACCTCAAACTATGGCTACACCTTC. Translation: CASSPGRQGTSNYGYTF.

This chain joins TRBV7-8 and TRBJ1-4; the match to TRBD1 covers 8 bases. The CDR3 extends over 14 amino acids. The germline gives CDR1 SGHVS, CDR2 FQNEAQ. Losses at the gene ends were 3 bases for V and 5 bases for J; bases not matched to a gene: 2. The CDR3 DNA follows: TGTGCCAGCAGCTTGACAGGGGAGAATGAAAAACTGTTTTTT. It codes for CASSLTGENEKLFF.

The gene calls are TRBV19 and TRBJ2-5, with TRBD1 matching 10 bases. Germline V CDR1 and CDR2: LNHDA, SQIVND (reference sequence). The CDR3 has 17 residues. With 1 base clipped from V and 0 bases from J, the junction kept 5 bases outside the gene matches. The CDR3 DNA sequence: TGTGCCAGTAGTATAGGGGACAGGGGAGGTTACCAAGAGACCCAGTACTTC. Protein sequence: CASSIGDRGGYQETQYF.

V and J are TRBV9 and TRBJ1-6; D unresolved. Trimming took off 3 bases at V and 0 bases at J, with 7 bases between the two ends. CDR3 length equals 15 residues. Per the germline V gene, CDR1 is SGDLS and CDR2 is YYNGEE. The CDR3: CASSAYPSYNSPLHF. In DNA form, the CDR3 reads TGTGCCAGCAGCGCCTATCCCTCCTATAATTCACCCCTCCACTTT. The entire variable domain, with the rest obtained from reference TRBV9 and TRBJ1-6, is as follows: DSGVTQTPKHLITATGQRVTLRCSPRSGDLSVYWYQQSLDQGLQFLIQYYNGEERAKGNILERFSAQQFPDLHSELNLSSLELGDSALYFCASSAYPSYNSPLHFGNGTRLTVT.

This clone came up many times. V gene TRBV6-1 combines with J gene TRBJ2-5; possible D gene TRBD2, 6 bases. The CDR3 sequence is 15 residues long. Germline CDR1 reads MNHNS; CDR2 reads SASEGT. The V end was cut by 1 base, the J end by 1 base, with 10 bases between. CDR3 residues: CASSEGEVSQETQYF. The CDR3 DNA reads as TGTGCCAGCAGTGAAGGGGAGGTATCCCAAGAGACCCAGTACTTC.

V usage is TRBV12-3 or TRBV12-4 and J usage is TRBJ2-5, with D possibly being TRBD1 (6 bases). V was cut by 4 bases and J by 9 bases, with 9 bases left in between. CDR3 length: 11 amino acids. CDR3 residues: CASSSGAAQYF. The CDR3, as DNA: TGTGCCAGCAGTTCAGGGGCGGCCCAGTACTTC.

On this clone: The sample has other DNA sequences that encode this CDR3 too. The chain joins TRBV5-1 to TRBJ1-4; D gene ambiguous. V shed 0 bases and J shed 8 bases, with 11 bases lying between them. Germline CDR1 reads SGHRS; CDR2 reads YFSETQ. CDR3 length equals 14 residues. The CDR3 region is CASSLGGVGEKLFF. Written as DNA, the CDR3 is TGCGCCAGCAGCTTGGGCGGGGTCGGGGAAAAACTGTTTTTT.

This clone has a handful of counts. The CDR3, as DNA: TGTGCCAGCAGTATCTCCAGATATAGCAATCAGCCCCAGCATTTT. Its protein is CASSISRYSNQPQHF. The chain employs TRBV6-5 and TRBJ1-5; D is unresolved. Germline V CDR1 and CDR2: MNHEY, SVGAGI. This CDR3 has 15 residues. V dropped 5 bases and J dropped 0 bases, with 11 bases sitting between them.

The V call is TRBV19, the J call TRBJ2-3; 9 bases align to TRBD1. V gave up 4 bases and J gave up 1 base; unmatched junction bases: 3. Germline values: CDR1 LNHDA, CDR2 SQIVND (reference sequence). CDR3 size: 15 residues. This CDR3 is CASSTRTGGTDTQYF. The CDR3 region has the DNA TGTGCCAGTAGTACTCGGACAGGGGGCACAGATACGCAGTATTTT.

The V gene is TRBV29-1, the J gene TRBJ2-1; D remains ambiguous. Germline CDR1 and CDR2: SQVTM and ANQGSEA. Trimming took 1 base from V and 0 from J, leaving 10 bases between them. The CDR3 spans 15 residues. CDR3 sequence reads: CSVEGSTASYNEQFF. DNA for the CDR3: TGCAGCGTTGAAGGGTCCACAGCCTCCTACAATGAGCAGTTCTTC.

This clone was counted a few times. The genes are TRBV29-1 and TRBJ1-2; 7 nucleotides line up with TRBD1. The ends lost 7 bases at V and 6 bases at J; junction bases unmatched: 11. Germline loops: CDR1 SQVTM, CDR2 ANQGSEA. The CDR3 is made up of 13 amino acids. As DNA, the CDR3 is TGCAGCGCTTTACAGGGGATCTGGGATGGCTACACCTTC. This encodes CSALQGIWDGYTF.

This clone was observed a handful of times. J is TRBJ2-7 and V is TRBV10-1, with a possible D match to TRBD2 (6 bases). Per the germline V gene, CDR1 is WNHNN and CDR2 is SYGVQD (reference sequence). The ends were cut back, 0 bases at V and 7 bases at J, with 13 bases in the middle. There are 14 residues in the CDR3. The CDR3 spells CASSESGRTGEQYF. The CDR3 bases are TGCGCCAGCAGTGAGTCGGGGAGGACGGGGGAGCAGTACTTC.

This chain uses TRBV9 with TRBJ2-7, with 11 positions matching TRBD1. The junction had 7 bases not matched to a gene; V was cut back by 4 bases and J by 1 base. The CDR3 loop spans 16 amino acids. Germline CDR1 reads SGDLS; CDR2 reads YYNGEE. The chain's CDR3 is CASSNQDRGPSYEQYF. For the CDR3, the DNA is TGTGCCAGCAGCAACCAGGACAGGGGGCCTTCCTACGAGCAGTACTTC.

This chain joins TRBV7-2 and TRBJ2-7; D might be TRBD2 (7 bases). The CDR3 is made up of 14 amino acids. Germline V gives CDR1 SGHTA, CDR2 FQGNSA. V gave up 2 bases and J gave up 6 bases, with 14 bases separating them. CDR3 residues: CASSLTGGRVEQYF. In nucleotides, the CDR3 is TGTGCCAGCAGCTTAACGGGGGGCAGGGTCGAGCAGTACTTC.

This clone appeared a few times. The sample has other DNA sequences that encode this CDR3 too. The chain recombines TRBV20-1 with TRBJ1-5, with D uncertain. There are 13 residues in the CDR3. CDR1 is DFQATT, CDR2 SNEGSKA, per germline (reference sequence). With 3 bases removed from V and 2 bases from J, the gap between germline ends came to 8 bases. The CDR3 DNA reads as TGCAGTGCTAGTAACCGGGGCAATCAGCCCCAGCATTTT. Residues: CSASNRGNQPQHF.

The chain joins TRBV28 to TRBJ1-1; a weak D match, TRBD1 (6 bases). Trimming stripped 4 bases from V and 1 base from J, with 13 bases between. Per germline, CDR1 MDHEN and CDR2 SYDVKM. The CDR3 runs 15 residues. In DNA, the CDR3 is TGTGCCAGCAGTTGGGTAGGGGACACGAACACTGAAGCTTTCTTT. Protein: CASSWVGDTNTEAFF.

V is TRBV5-5 and J is TRBJ2-3, with D possibly matching TRBD2 (6 bases). This CDR3 spans 14 amino acids. Trimming left V 3 bases short and J 4 bases short, with 12 bases between. The germline CDR1 and CDR2 sequences are SGHKS and YYEKEE (reference sequence). This CDR3 is CASSSEWGADTQYF. The CDR3 DNA reads TGTGCCAGCAGCTCGGAGTGGGGGGCAGATACGCAGTATTTT.

The rearrangement uses TRBV5-1 and TRBJ1-6; TRBD1 agrees at 7 bases. V gave up 7 bases and J gave up 0 bases; unmatched junction bases: 10. Germline V CDR1 and CDR2: SGHRS, YFSETQ. This CDR3 contains 17 residues. CDR3 DNA: TGCGCCAGCCACTGGGACAGCCCGAGCTCCTATAATTCACCCCTCCACTTT. It is translated as CASHWDSPSSYNSPLHF. Looking up the rest from reference TRBV5-1 and TRBJ1-6 gives the full variable domain: KAGVTQTPRYLIKTRGQQVTLSCSPISGHRSVSWYQQTPGQGLQFLFEYFSETQRNKGNFPGRFSGRQFSNSRSEMNVSTLELGDSALYLCASHWDSPSSYNSPLHFGNGTRLTVT.